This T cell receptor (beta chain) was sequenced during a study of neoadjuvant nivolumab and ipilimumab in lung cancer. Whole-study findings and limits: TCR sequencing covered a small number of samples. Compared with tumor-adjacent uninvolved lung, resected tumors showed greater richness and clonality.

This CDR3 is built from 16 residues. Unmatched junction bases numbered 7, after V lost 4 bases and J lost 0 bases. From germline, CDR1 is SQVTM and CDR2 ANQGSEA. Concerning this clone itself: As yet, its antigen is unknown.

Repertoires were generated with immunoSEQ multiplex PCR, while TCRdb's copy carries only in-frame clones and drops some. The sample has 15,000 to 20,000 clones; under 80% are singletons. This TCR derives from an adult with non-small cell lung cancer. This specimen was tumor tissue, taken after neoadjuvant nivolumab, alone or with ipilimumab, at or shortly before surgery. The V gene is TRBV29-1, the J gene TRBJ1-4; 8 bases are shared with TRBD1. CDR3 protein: CSVGNPGGATNEKLFF. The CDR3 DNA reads TGCAGCGTTGGTAACCCAGGGGGCGCAACTAATGAAAAACTGTTTTTT.